The clone carrying this T cell receptor (beta chain) was seen a handful of times. Its antigen is undetermined. Other DNA variants within this sample encode the same CDR3. The data belong to a study of cytomegalovirus exposure and HLA in healthy donors. As for the study in general: Earlier, 150 million to 200 million T cells were analyzed, and fewer than 120 million unique TCR beta sequences were found among them. Overall study results and limits: Reportedly, TCR beta sequences accurately predicted HLA-A and HLA-B alleles in most subjects.

Germline V gene data show CDR1 as MDHEN and CDR2 as SYDVKM. V lost 6 bases, J lost 0 bases, and 5 bases lay in between. This CDR3 has 12 residues. The PCR employed 60 Vbeta primers together with 13 Jbeta primers. Libraries were prepared by immunoSEQ multiplex PCR; TCRdb keeps only in-frame clonotypes and omits some of them. The profile shows 100,000 to 150,000 clones, 74% of them singletons. The sequence was obtained from a man aged 40-50 years in good health and CMV-seropositive. This chain joins TRBV28 and TRBJ1-1; TRBD1 is a possible D gene (5 bases). Sequencing was carried out using PBMCs. The CDR3 region is CASSRVNTEAFF. In nucleotides, the CDR3 is TGTGCCAGCAGCAGGGTGAACACTGAAGCTTTCTTT.